The 2 T cell receptor beta chains below were found in one sample sequenced in a study of breast tumors, draining lymph nodes, adjacent tissues. Via MiXCR, TCRdb re-called the multiplex PCR reads, giving one row per CDR3 protein. This sample has approximately 280,000 distinct CDR3 sequences, with over 30% found just once. Samples came from axillary lymph nodes draining the breast cancer. Specimen: axillary lymph node tissue. All receptors come from a female donor with breast cancer. Some clones in this sample may be carry-over from other donors' samples.

Details on this clonotype: Because it lacks the conserved phenylalanine or tryptophan at the end, this CDR3 is likely a read error. It is unclear where the CDR3 begins or ends on the DNA, so no DNA is shown, and the CDR3 is as TCRdb lists it. The chain is built from TRBV11-2 and TRBJ1-3; TRBD1 is the table's D call and was not checked against the DNA. CDR1 and CDR2 (germline): SGHAT, FQNNGV. The CDR3 is 9 residues long, ends included. The CDR3 sequence is CASSLDGDT.

This clonotype was seen many times. The J gene is TRBJ2-3, the V gene TRBV10-3; 12 positions match TRBD1. This CDR3 comprises 14 residues. J was trimmed by 2 bases and V by 10 bases; bases with no gene match: 4. From germline, CDR1 is ENHRY and CDR2 SYGVKD. The CDR3, as DNA: TGTGCCACGGGACAGGGGGCTTCCACAGATACGCAGTATTTT. Translating gives CATGQGASTDTQYF.